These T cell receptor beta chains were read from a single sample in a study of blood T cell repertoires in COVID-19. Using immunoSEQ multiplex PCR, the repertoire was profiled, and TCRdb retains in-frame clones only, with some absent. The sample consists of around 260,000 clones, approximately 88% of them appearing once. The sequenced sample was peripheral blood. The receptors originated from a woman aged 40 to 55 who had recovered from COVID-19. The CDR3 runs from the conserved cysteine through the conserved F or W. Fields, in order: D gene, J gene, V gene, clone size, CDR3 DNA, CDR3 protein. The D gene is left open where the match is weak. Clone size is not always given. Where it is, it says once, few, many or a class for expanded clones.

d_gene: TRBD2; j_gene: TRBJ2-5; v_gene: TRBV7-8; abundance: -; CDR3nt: TGTGCCAGCAGCTTAAATGGTTTCCGCGGGAGGTCGGAGACCCAGTACTTC; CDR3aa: CASSLNGFRGRSETQYF
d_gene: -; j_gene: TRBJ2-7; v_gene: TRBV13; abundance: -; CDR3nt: TGTGCCAGCAGCTTAGGCTATCTCGTCGGGTCTACCTACGAGCAGTACTTC; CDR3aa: CASSLGYLVGSTYEQYF
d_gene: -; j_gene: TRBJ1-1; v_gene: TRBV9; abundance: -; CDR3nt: TGTGCCAGCAGCGAAGGAGTCTTT; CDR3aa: CASSEGVF
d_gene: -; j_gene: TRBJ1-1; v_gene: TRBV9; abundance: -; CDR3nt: TGTGCCAGCAGCCCAAACAGGGCCAACACTGAAGCTTTCTTT; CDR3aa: CASSPNRANTEAFF
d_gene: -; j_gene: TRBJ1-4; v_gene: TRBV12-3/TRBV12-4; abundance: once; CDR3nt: TGTGCCAGCTGGGGGGGGGAAAAACTGTTTTTT; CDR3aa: CASWGGEKLFF
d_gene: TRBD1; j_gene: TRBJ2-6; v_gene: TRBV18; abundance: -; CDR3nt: TGTGCCAGCTCACCACCGGGACAGTCCTCTGGGGCCAACGTCCTGACTTTC; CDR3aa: CASSPPGQSSGANVLTF
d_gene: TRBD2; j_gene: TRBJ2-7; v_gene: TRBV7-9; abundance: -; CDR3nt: TGTGCCAGCAGCTTCGGATTAGCGGGTTACGAGCAGTACTTC; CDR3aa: CASSFGLAGYEQYF
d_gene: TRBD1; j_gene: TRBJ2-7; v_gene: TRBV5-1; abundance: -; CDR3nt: TGCGCCAGCAGCCCACAGGGGTACGAGCAGTACTTC; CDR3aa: CASSPQGYEQYF
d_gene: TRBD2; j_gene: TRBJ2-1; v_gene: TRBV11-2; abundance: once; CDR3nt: TGTGCCAGCAGCTGGGTGACTAGCGGGATGGCGAGATCCTACAATGAGCAGTTCTTC; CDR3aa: CASSWVTSGMARSYNEQFF
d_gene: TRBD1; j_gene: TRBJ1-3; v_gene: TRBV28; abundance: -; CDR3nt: TGTGCCACCGAATCACAGGGGGTCGGAAACACCATATATTTT; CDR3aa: CATESQGVGNTIYF
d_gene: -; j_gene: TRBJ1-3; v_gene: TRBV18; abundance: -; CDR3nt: TGTGCCAGCTCACCAAACAGGGTGGGGAGCTCTGGAAACACCATATATTTT; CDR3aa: CASSPNRVGSSGNTIYF
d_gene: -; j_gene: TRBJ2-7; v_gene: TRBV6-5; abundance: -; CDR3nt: TGTGCCAGCGCTAGAACAGGGAGCTCCTACGAGCAGTACTTC; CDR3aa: CASARTGSSYEQYF
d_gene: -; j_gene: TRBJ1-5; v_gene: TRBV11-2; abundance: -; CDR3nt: TGTGCCAGCAGCCAAGTTACGGGGATTCCGCGCAATCAGCCCCAGCATTTT; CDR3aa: CASSQVTGIPRNQPQHF
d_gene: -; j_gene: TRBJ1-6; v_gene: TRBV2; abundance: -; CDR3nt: TGTGCCAGCACCAAACGACCCGGACAGACAGAGAATTCACCCCTCCACTTT; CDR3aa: CASTKRPGQTENSPLHF
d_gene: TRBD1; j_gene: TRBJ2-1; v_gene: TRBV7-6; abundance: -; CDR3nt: TGTGCCAGCAGCTTCCCCACAGGGGCAGAAAATGAGCAGTTCTTC; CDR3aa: CASSFPTGAENEQFF
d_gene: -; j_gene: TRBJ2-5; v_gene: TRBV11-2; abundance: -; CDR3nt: TGTGCCAGCAGCGCAGACCATGGAGGTGAGACCCAGTACTTC; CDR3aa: CASSADHGGETQYF
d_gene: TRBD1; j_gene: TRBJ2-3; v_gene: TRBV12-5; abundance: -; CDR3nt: TGTGCTAGTGGCACCGGGACAGGGGCGACAGATACGCAGTATTTT; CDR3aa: CASGTGTGATDTQYF
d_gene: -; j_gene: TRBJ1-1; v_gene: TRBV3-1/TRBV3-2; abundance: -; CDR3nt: TGTGCCAGCAGCCAGGGGACATCGAACACTGAAGCTTTCTTT; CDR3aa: CASSQGTSNTEAFF
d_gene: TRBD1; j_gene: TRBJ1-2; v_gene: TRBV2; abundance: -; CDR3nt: TGTGCCAGTCAGGGGGCTAACTATGGCTACACCTTC; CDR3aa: CASQGANYGYTF